The next 20 T cell receptor beta chains were all read from a single sample in a study of blood T cell repertoires in COVID-19. Produced via immunoSEQ multiplex PCR; TCRdb's table is partial and in-frame only. Of about 220,000 clones listed, around three quarters are singletons. Source material: peripheral blood. These receptors originate from a woman between 65 and 79 years old with acute or convalescent COVID-19.

The chain uses TRBV19 and TRBJ1-5; TRBD1 matches at 9 bases. CDR1 and CDR2 from the germline V gene are LNHDA and SQIVND (reference sequence). This CDR3 is 16 amino acids long. Unmatched junction bases numbered 10, after V lost 6 bases and J lost 4 bases. The CDR3 sequence is CASSNTGTGRNQPQHF. CDR3 nucleotides: TGTGCCAGTAGCAATACCGGGACAGGGAGAAATCAGCCCCAGCATTTT. Complete variable domain (other parts from reference TRBV19 and TRBJ1-5): DGGITQSPKYLFRKEGQNVTLSCEQNLNHDAMYWYRQDPGQGLRLIYYSQIVNDFQKGDIAEGYSVSREKKESFPLTVTSAQKNPTAFYLCASSNTGTGRNQPQHFGDGTRLSIL.

This clone has only a few counts. The CDR3 here is CASRFGQGYGGYTF. CDR3 nucleotide sequence: TGTGCCAGCAGATTCGGACAGGGGTACGGTGGCTACACCTTC. The rearrangement links TRBV3-1 (or the pseudogene TRBV3-2) to TRBJ1-2; 9 positions match TRBD1. J gave up 7 bases and V 6 bases, and 9 bases lay outside the gene matches. CDR1 and CDR2 (germline): LGHDT, YNNKEL (reference sequence). The CDR3 has 14 amino acids.

As concerns this clone: This same CDR3 is encoded by further DNA sequences in the sample. The chain carries TRBV5-1 and TRBJ1-1; no reliable D call. The CDR3 has 13 amino acids. The V and J ends lost 1 base and 1 base respectively, with 5 bases between them. Germline-derived CDR1 and CDR2 are SGHRS and YFSETQ. The CDR3 spells CASSLIQNTEAFF. The CDR3 nucleotides are TGCGCCAGCAGCTTGATTCAGAACACTGAAGCTTTCTTT.

The genes are TRBV3-1 (or the pseudogene TRBV3-2) and TRBJ2-7, with 7 positions matching TRBD2. J lost 4 bases, V lost 3 bases, and 6 bases had no gene match. The CDR3 length is 14 residues. The germline V gene has CDR1 LGHDT and CDR2 YNNKEL (reference sequence). CDR3 DNA sequence: TGTGCCAGCAGCCACCCCGGGACTAAATACGAGCAGTACGTC. As protein: CASSHPGTKYEQYV.

The CDR3 DNA reads as TGTGCCAGCAGCTCGCGGGTCCGGGGAGATACGCAGTATTTT. As protein: CASSSRVRGDTQYF. This chain joins TRBV11-2 and TRBJ2-3; a weak D match, TRBD2 (5 bases). Trimming took off 4 bases at V and 5 bases at J, with 13 bases between the two ends. Germline assignment: CDR1 SGHAT and CDR2 FQNNGV. The CDR3 is 14 amino acids.

The rearrangement links TRBV3-1 (or the pseudogene TRBV3-2) to TRBJ1-4; TRBD1 agrees at 7 bases. V gave up 3 bases and J gave up 0 bases; unmatched junction bases: 1. CDR3 length: 15 residues. The germline CDR1 and CDR2 sequences are LGHDT and YNNKEL (reference sequence). The CDR3 spells CASSHRGATNEKLFF. The CDR3 coding sequence is TGTGCCAGCAGCCACAGGGGGGCAACTAATGAAAAACTGTTTTTT.

As regards this clone: The sample has other DNA sequences that encode this CDR3 too. The chain recombines TRBV19 with TRBJ2-2; no definite D call. The CDR3 has 14 residues. Trimming shortened V by 2 bases and J by 1 base, and 5 bases separated the two germline ends. CDR1 is LNHDA and CDR2 is SQIVND in the germline V gene (reference sequence). CDR3 residues: CASSIRGNTGELFF. DNA of the CDR3: TGTGCCAGTAGTATAAGAGGGAACACCGGGGAGCTGTTTTTT.

The genes are TRBV30 and TRBJ1-5; TRBD1 might be the D (5 bases). CDR1 and CDR2 (germline): GTSNPN, SVGIG (reference sequence). V was clipped by 2 bases and J by 5 bases, with 10 bases between them. This CDR3 has 13 residues. Here the CDR3 DNA reads TGTGCCTGGAGTTTAGGGGATGATCAGCCCCAGCATTTT. This codes for CAWSLGDDQPQHF.

The chain employs TRBV9 and TRBJ2-3; D is possibly TRBD1 (6 bases). The CDR3 extends over 17 amino acids. Trimming shortened V by 4 bases and J by 3 bases, and 21 bases separated the two germline ends. Germline V lookup: CDR1 SGDLS, CDR2 YYNGEE. The CDR3 region has the DNA TGTGCCAGCAGCTCCCCGTTACAGGGCGAAGCGACAGATACGCAGTATTTT. Amino acids: CASSSPLQGEATDTQYF.

This clone came up once. The genes are TRBV6-5 and TRBJ2-3, with a tentative D call TRBD1 (6 bases). Germline V gives CDR1 MNHEY, CDR2 SVGAGI. V lost 5 bases and J 6 bases, leaving 12 bases between the germline ends. This CDR3 region has 13 residues. CDR3 in DNA: TGTGCCAGCAGTAGGGACACACATGATACGCAGTATTTT. Its protein product is CASSRDTHDTQYF.

V is TRBV24-1 and J is TRBJ2-7; D call uncertain. CDR1 and CDR2 (germline): KGHDR, SFDVKD. The CDR3 sequence is 12 residues long. V was pared by 6 bases and J by 3 bases, with 8 bases between. CDR3 protein: CATSHQVYEQYF. The DNA of the CDR3 is TGTGCCACCAGTCACCAGGTCTACGAGCAGTACTTC.

This chain joins TRBV25-1 and TRBJ1-4; maybe TRBD1 (5 bases). The germline gives CDR1 MGHDK, CDR2 SYGVNS. The CDR3 sequence is 15 residues long. The V and J ends lost 2 bases and 5 bases respectively, with 12 bases between them. The CDR3 sequence is CASSEVGLGNEKLFF. CDR3 bases: TGTGCCAGCAGTGAAGTGGGACTGGGAAATGAAAAACTGTTTTTT. The whole variable domain, remainder taken from reference TRBV25-1 and TRBJ1-4, is EADIYQTPRYLVIGTGKKITLECSQTMGHDKMYWYQQDPGMELHLIHYSYGVNSTEKGDLSSESTVSRIRTEHFPLTLESARPSHTSQYLCASSEVGLGNEKLFFGSGTQLSVL.

The chain uses TRBV10-1 and TRBJ2-2, with a weak D call TRBD2 (7 bases). Germline V lookup: CDR1 WNHNN, CDR2 SYGVQD (reference sequence). This CDR3 has 15 amino acids. V was trimmed by 4 bases and J by 3 bases, leaving 12 bases between them. The CDR3 coding sequence is TGCGCCAGCAGTGTGCGGGGGCCGGACACCGGGGAGCTGTTTTTT. As protein: CASSVRGPDTGELFF.

This clone was counted a few times. V gene TRBV10-3 combines with J gene TRBJ2-3; 11 nucleotides align to TRBD1. Germline CDR1 ENHRY, CDR2 SYGVKD. The CDR3 length is 15 residues. V was pared by 6 bases and J by 4 bases, with 6 bases of the junction left unmatched. The CDR3 nucleotides are TGTGCCATCAGCAGCCGGGACAGGGGGGCAGATACGCAGTATTTT. Translating it yields CAISSRDRGADTQYF.

The rearrangement links TRBV19 to TRBJ2-1; 10 positions match TRBD2. V was clipped by 7 bases and J by 6 bases; unmatched bases: 12. The CDR3 totals 16 residues. CDR1 LNHDA and CDR2 SQIVND come from the germline V gene (reference sequence). The CDR3 spells CASKLAGAPPGNEQFF. CDR3 nucleotides: TGTGCCAGTAAGCTAGCGGGGGCCCCGCCGGGCAATGAGCAGTTCTTC.

CDR3: CASSVLAGGYNEQFF. The CDR3 bases are TGTGCCAGCAGCGTACTAGCGGGGGGCTACAATGAGCAGTTCTTC. The V call is TRBV5-5, the J call TRBJ2-1, with TRBD2 matching over 12 bases. Germline lookup yields CDR1 SGHKS and CDR2 YYEKEE (reference sequence). The ends lost 4 bases at V and 3 bases at J; junction bases unmatched: 2. This CDR3 region has 15 residues.

The chain couples TRBV30 to TRBJ1-2, with D uncertain. CDR3 length: 12 residues. Between the trimmed V and J ends, which lost 2 bases and 2 bases, there was a span of 6 bases. Germline V gene data show CDR1 as GTSNPN and CDR2 as SVGIG (reference sequence). CDR3 DNA: TGTGCCTGGAGTTCCGGGAACTATGGCTACACCTTC. It translates to CAWSSGNYGYTF. Variable domain in full (rest from reference TRBV30 and TRBJ1-2): SQTIHQWPATLVQPVGSPLSLECTVEGTSNPNLYWYRQAAGRGLQLLFYSVGIGQISSEVPQNLSASRPQDRQFILSSKKLLLSDSGFYLCAWSSGNYGYTFGSGTRLTVV.

This clone has a handful of counts. The chain is built from TRBV9 and TRBJ1-4; D perhaps matches TRBD1 (6 bases). V gave up 2 bases and J gave up 7 bases, with 15 bases separating them. The CDR3 runs 15 residues. Per germline, CDR1 SGDLS and CDR2 YYNGEE. This chain's CDR3 is CASSVLGAPGEKLFF. The CDR3 DNA reads TGTGCCAGCAGCGTTTTGGGGGCGCCAGGTGAAAAACTGTTTTTT.

This chain connects TRBV5-6 to TRBJ2-1, with 13 positions matching TRBD2. CDR3 length: 15 residues. Per the germline V gene, CDR1 is SGHDT and CDR2 is YYEEEE. V lost 0 bases, J lost 8 bases, and 2 bases stayed unmatched. The CDR3 loop is CASSLGLAGGYEQFF. The CDR3 DNA is TGTGCCAGCAGCTTGGGACTAGCGGGGGGATATGAGCAGTTCTTC.

The chain recombines TRBV2 with TRBJ1-5; unclear D gene. This CDR3 spans 13 amino acids. CDR1 and CDR2 (germline): SNHLY, FYNNEI. V lost 7 bases and J 3 bases, leaving 10 bases between the germline ends. This CDR3 reads CASKEDYNQPQHF. The CDR3 DNA reads as TGTGCCAGCAAGGAGGATTACAATCAGCCCCAGCATTTT. The full variable domain, completed using reference TRBV2 and TRBJ1-5, is EPEVTQTPSHQVTQMGQEVILRCVPISNHLYFYWYRQILGQKVEFLVSFYNNEISEKSEIFDDQFSVERPDGSNFTLKIRSTKLEDSAMYFCASKEDYNQPQHFGDGTRLSIL.